These 3 T cell receptor beta chains originate from one sample sequenced in a study of monozygotic twins with inflammatory bowel disease. TCRdb reprocessed the 5' RACE reads; each CDR3 protein has one entry and no DNA is given. The sample has over 200,000 distinct CDR3 sequences. Sequencing input: blood. Every receptor here comes from a human donor with ulcerative colitis or Crohn's disease, or a healthy co-twin of an affected twin (not recorded which).

The genes are TRBV11-2 and TRBJ1-2. CDR1 is SGHAT and CDR2 is FQNNGV in the germline V gene. The CDR3 has 14 amino acids. The CDR3 loop is CASSLGGSNYGYTF.

The chain uses TRBV15 and TRBJ1-1; lacking DNA, the TRBD1 call made by TCRdb goes unchecked. Germline V gene sequence: CDR1 LNHNV, CDR2 YYDKDF (reference sequence). The CDR3 is made up of 13 amino acids. CDR3 sequence reads: CATSRDVDTEAFF.

The CDR3 reads CATRQRGPVDNEQFF. The chain links TRBV24-1 to TRBJ2-1; with no DNA, the TCRdb D assignment of TRBD1 cannot be verified. This CDR3 comprises 15 residues. Germline lookup yields CDR1 KGHDR and CDR2 SFDVKD.